This entry features one T cell receptor beta chain sequence. Its antigen is not known. V was pared by 6 bases and J by 0 bases, with 17 bases of the junction left unmatched. The germline V gene has CDR1 MDHEN and CDR2 SYDVKM. The CDR3 covers 22 residues. The sample is drawn from a study of cytomegalovirus exposure and HLA in healthy donors. Whole-study findings and limits: In an earlier analysis, in roughly 580 donors, most V segments appeared productive either ~90% or ~30% of the time. Across donors, most TCRs were seen rarely, yet some public ones were widespread.

This PCR relied on a set of 60 Vbeta primers and 13 Jbeta primers. Under the authors' procedure: Later analysis identified roughly 82 million unique TCR beta chains, roughly 11 million shared. Sequencing was performed with immunoSEQ multiplex PCR; in TCRdb, only in-frame clones are kept and a portion is missing. That table is the source of V, J and clone size, and D and trimming were worked out from the DNA. This sample has about 160,000 clones, with approximately 85% found just once. This TCR was sampled from a man aged 50-59 years in good health and CMV-seropositive. The sequenced material came from PBMCs. The V and J genes are TRBV28 and TRBJ2-1; TRBD2 aligns across 16 bases. The DNA for the CDR3 is TGTGCCAGCAGCCTCGGGACTAGCGGGGGGGGTACGCCTAAAACCTCCTACAATGAGCAGTTCTTC. This translates into CASSLGTSGGGTPKTSYNEQFF.